The next 27 T cell receptor beta chains were all read from a single sample in a study of shared clonotypes between healthy human individuals. The repertoire was sequenced with immunoSEQ multiplex PCR; TCRdb's copy has only in-frame clones and lacks some. The sample includes approximately 470,000 clones, 70% to 85% of them seen just once. The specimen sequenced was PBMCs. The receptors come from a woman aged 40 to 50 in good health. Some clones in this sample may be carry-over from other donors' samples.

The V call is TRBV7-9, the J call TRBJ1-2; D is undetermined. The CDR3 loop spans 12 amino acids. The V and J ends lost 2 bases and 4 bases respectively, with 5 bases between them. Germline V gene data show CDR1 as SEHNR and CDR2 as FQNEAQ (reference sequence). The CDR3 here is CASSLLGYGYTF. For the CDR3, the DNA is TGTGCCAGCAGCTTACTTGGCTATGGCTACACCTTC. The whole variable domain, filled in from reference TRBV7-9 and TRBJ1-2, reads DTGVSQNPRHKITKRGQNVTFRCDPISEHNRLYWYRQTLGQGPEFLTYFQNEAQLEKSRLLSDRFSAERPKGSFSTLEIQRTEQGDSAMYLCASSLLGYGYTFGSGTRLTVV.

V and J are TRBV11-2 and TRBJ2-7, with D maybe TRBD1 (5 bases). This CDR3 contains 15 residues. V lost 3 bases and J 5 bases, leaving 17 bases between the germline ends. Per the germline V gene, CDR1 is SGHAT and CDR2 is FQNNGV. This chain's CDR3 is CASSFYRRSQDEQYF. CDR3 DNA sequence: TGTGCCAGCAGCTTCTACAGGCGGAGTCAGGACGAGCAGTACTTC.

The chain carries TRBV2 and TRBJ1-2; weak D call: TRBD1 (6 bases). The CDR3 length is 15 residues. Germline loops: CDR1 SNHLY, CDR2 FYNNEI. V lost 5 bases, J lost 6 bases, and 19 bases lay in between. The CDR3 nucleotides are TGTGCCAGCAGTACCACAGGGTCCTCCAGCCATGGCTACACCTTC. Residues: CASSTTGSSSHGYTF.

V and J are TRBV6-1 and TRBJ1-1; 9 bases match TRBD1. V was clipped by 5 bases and J by 0 bases; unmatched bases: 4. CDR1 and CDR2 from the germline V gene are MNHNS and SASEGT. There are 15 residues in the CDR3. The CDR3 DNA sequence: TGTGCCAGCAGTTCGGACAGGGGTATGAACACTGAAGCTTTCTTT. Its translation: CASSSDRGMNTEAFF.

This chain links TRBV7-9 with TRBJ2-3; possible D gene TRBD1, 5 bases. CDR3 length: 13 amino acids. V was pared by 6 bases and J by 0 bases, with 7 bases between. Per the germline V gene, CDR1 is SEHNR and CDR2 is FQNEAQ (reference sequence). The CDR3 region is CASRQGSTDTQYF. Written as DNA, the CDR3 is TGTGCCAGCAGGCAGGGAAGCACAGATACGCAGTATTTT.

V and J are TRBV4-3 and TRBJ1-3; TRBD1 is a possible D gene (5 bases). Deletions cut 4 bases from V and 2 bases from J, with 18 bases between. This CDR3 is built from 17 residues. The germline V gene has CDR1 LGHNA and CDR2 YSLEER. The DNA for the CDR3 is TGCGCCAGCAGCCCAAGAGGGGAGGGCAGGGCTGGAAACACCATATATTTT. It translates to CASSPRGEGRAGNTIYF.

This clone was seen only a few times. The CDR3 region has the DNA TGCGCCAGCCGAGCGGGTGCTACGGCAGATACGCAGTATTTT. Protein product: CASRAGATADTQYF. The chain uses TRBV4-1 and TRBJ2-3, with D possibly TRBD2 on 6 matching bases. Germline CDR1 is MGHRA and CDR2 is YSYEKL. This CDR3 contains 14 residues. The ends were cut back, 8 bases at V and 4 bases at J, with 16 bases in the middle.

In its sample, this clone was seen once. One junction end does not reproduce the germline sequence, and a read error may be involved. CDR3 region: CASSYSAESSYEQYF. Here the CDR3 DNA reads TGTGCCAGCAGTTACTCGGCGGAGAGCTCCTACGAGCAGTACTTC. The rearrangement uses TRBV10-3 and TRBJ2-7; D is unresolved. Germline V gene lookup returns CDR1 ENHRY and CDR2 SYGVKD. This CDR3 spans 15 amino acids.

As regards this clone: The junction departs from the called germline gene at one end, perhaps through a read error. The rearrangement uses TRBV7-3 and TRBJ1-4; a weak D match, TRBD1 (5 bases). Germline CDR1 SGHTA, CDR2 FQGTGA. The CDR3 sequence is 12 residues long. The CDR3 DNA sequence: TGTGCCAGCAGCTTAACACCCGGGGCGACGATCTTT. It specifies CASSLTPGATIF.

V usage is TRBV19 and J usage is TRBJ2-5; 9 bases are a match to TRBD2. The CDR3 length is 16 residues. The J segment lost 4 bases and the V segment lost 4 bases, leaving 10 bases of the junction unmatched. Germline CDR1 LNHDA, CDR2 SQIVND (reference sequence). This chain's CDR3 is CASSTRLIAGVETQYF. The CDR3 bases are TGTGCCAGTAGTACCCGTTTGATAGCGGGAGTAGAGACCCAGTACTTC.

The chain links TRBV5-1 to TRBJ1-1; no clear D. CDR3 length: 13 amino acids. The germline V and J ends were trimmed by 4 bases and 3 bases, with 10 bases remaining between them. The germline CDR1 and CDR2 sequences are SGHRS and YFSETQ. CDR3 sequence: CASSAREYTEAFF. For the CDR3, the DNA is TGCGCCAGCAGCGCAAGGGAGTACACTGAAGCTTTCTTT.

The chain couples TRBV30 to TRBJ1-1; D uncertain. The germline V and J ends were trimmed by 3 bases and 0 bases, with 11 bases remaining between them. Per germline, CDR1 GTSNPN and CDR2 SVGIG (reference sequence). The CDR3 totals 14 residues. CDR3 nucleotide sequence: TGTGCCTGGAGCGGACTGTTCATGAACACTGAAGCTTTCTTT. Translation gives CAWSGLFMNTEAFF.

The CDR3 protein is CASRSAGGRTNEQFF. CDR3 DNA sequence: TGCGCCAGCAGATCCGCGGGTGGTCGGACCAATGAGCAGTTCTTC. The rearrangement links TRBV4-1 to TRBJ2-1, with D perhaps matching TRBD2 (5 bases). Germline V gene sequence: CDR1 MGHRA, CDR2 YSYEKL. The V gene lost 6 bases and the J gene lost 6 bases, with 18 bases spanning the gap. CDR3 length equals 15 residues.

The chain combines TRBV28 with TRBJ1-3; D is uncertain. The V and J ends lost 2 bases and 0 bases respectively, with 5 bases between them. This CDR3 comprises 14 residues. In germline, CDR1 is MDHEN, CDR2 SYDVKM. CDR3: CASSLTGSGNTIYF. In DNA form, the CDR3 reads TGTGCCAGCAGTTTAACCGGCTCTGGAAACACCATATATTTT.

Only one count was recorded for this clone. This rearrangement joins TRBV28 to TRBJ2-6, with unresolved D. The CDR3 is 14 amino acids. Germline CDR1 reads MDHEN; CDR2 reads SYDVKM. The V end was cut by 8 bases, the J end by 0 bases, with 8 bases between. The CDR3 region is CASQRFSGANVLTF. The CDR3, as DNA: TGTGCCAGCCAAAGATTCTCTGGGGCCAACGTCCTGACTTTC.

This clone was seen only once. This sequence joins TRBV5-1 and TRBJ2-3, with 7 bases lining up with TRBD1. Germline trimming cut 0 bases from V and 5 bases from J; bases unmatched to any gene: 6. CDR1 is SGHRS and CDR2 is YFSETQ in the germline V gene. The CDR3 contains 15 residues. The chain's CDR3 is CASSLAGQDGDTQYF. As DNA, the CDR3 is TGCGCCAGCAGCTTGGCAGGACAGGATGGAGATACGCAGTATTTT.

For this clone: An end of the junction differs from the germline gene, which may be a read error. The sample contains more than one DNA sequence encoding this CDR3. The J gene is TRBJ2-1, the V gene TRBV7-6; 10 bases fit TRBD2. This CDR3 region has 14 residues. Germline loops: CDR1 SGHVS, CDR2 FNYEAQ. The CDR3 loop reads CASSLAGEINEQFF. CDR3 coding DNA: TGTGCCAGCAGCCTAGCGGGAGAAATTAATGAGCAGTTCTTC.

The V call is TRBV7-2, the J call TRBJ2-5; 8 positions match TRBD1. CDR3 length: 15 residues. The germline V gene has CDR1 SGHTA and CDR2 FQGNSA. J was trimmed by 5 bases and V by 3 bases; bases with no gene match: 8. The CDR3 nucleotides are TGTGCCAGCAGCTTCGACAGGGGTGTGAGGGAGACCCAGTACTTC. Its translation is CASSFDRGVRETQYF.

J is TRBJ2-5 and V is TRBV7-8; D remains unclear. With the DNA end fitting TRBJ2-7 better, the J assignment may be wrong. CDR1 is SGHVS and CDR2 is FQNEAQ in the germline V gene. This CDR3 spans 15 amino acids. The CDR3 here is CASSLAPDRRNEQYF. DNA for the CDR3: TGTGCCAGCAGCTTAGCCCCGGATAGGCGGAACGAGCAGTACTTC.

This sequence joins TRBV27 and TRBJ2-1, with 7 bases identical to TRBD1. This CDR3 has 15 amino acids. Germline values: CDR1 MNHEY, CDR2 SMNVEV (reference sequence). The ends lost 1 base at V and 8 bases at J; junction bases unmatched: 8. The CDR3 is CASSLFLTGPDEQFF. CDR3 coding DNA: TGTGCCAGCAGTTTATTCCTGACAGGGCCAGATGAGCAGTTCTTC.

This chain joins TRBV19 and TRBJ1-4; D is ambiguous. The CDR3 covers 15 residues. The V gene's germline CDR1 is LNHDA and CDR2 SQIVND (reference sequence). Trimming removed 1 base from V and 5 bases from J, with 11 bases in between. The DNA of the CDR3 is TGTGCCAGTAGTATAGCTGACCGCTTGAATGAAAAACTGTTTTTT. It yields the protein CASSIADRLNEKLFF. Filled out from reference TRBV19 and TRBJ1-4, the complete variable domain reads DGGITQSPKYLFRKEGQNVTLSCEQNLNHDAMYWYRQDPGQGLRLIYYSQIVNDFQKGDIAEGYSVSREKKESFPLTVTSAQKNPTAFYLCASSIADRLNEKLFFGSGTQLSVL.

The CDR3 DNA follows: TGTGCCAGCAGTGTACACGGGACAGGGGGTACGGGTGAGCAGTACTTC. Encoded protein: CASSVHGTGGTGEQYF. The gene calls are TRBV28 and TRBJ2-7; 11 positions agree with TRBD1. Germline V gene lookup returns CDR1 MDHEN and CDR2 SYDVKM. The CDR3 covers 16 residues. Trimming took 5 bases from V and 7 from J; bases not matched to a gene: 13.

This chain joins TRBV4-1 and TRBJ2-7; 14 bases are shared with TRBD2. Germline CDR1 reads MGHRA; CDR2 reads YSYEKL. The CDR3 sequence is 18 residues long. The ends lost 5 bases at V and 1 base at J; junction bases unmatched: 10. The CDR3 DNA reads TGCGCCAGCAGCGAACGGACTAGCGGGAGGCCGCGATCCTACGAGCAGTACTTC. Protein product: CASSERTSGRPRSYEQYF.

The chain uses TRBV18 and TRBJ2-7; D may be TRBD1 or TRBD2 (5 bases each). The germline V gene has CDR1 KGHSH and CDR2 LQKENI. The V gene lost 2 bases and the J gene lost 6 bases, with 11 bases spanning the gap. CDR3 length: 13 residues. The CDR3 coding sequence is TGTGCCAGCTCACCAACCTACGGGGCCGAGCAGTACTTC. Protein sequence: CASSPTYGAEQYF.

The chain has TRBV5-1 and TRBJ1-5; no clear D. The germline V and J ends were trimmed by 4 bases and 0 bases, with 11 bases remaining between them. Germline V gene sequence: CDR1 SGHRS, CDR2 YFSETQ. This CDR3 comprises 15 residues. CDR3 in amino acids: CASSIGPYSNQPQHF. The CDR3 DNA sequence: TGCGCCAGCAGCATAGGGCCGTATAGCAATCAGCCCCAGCATTTT.

In its sample, this clone was seen a few times. For the CDR3, the DNA is TGTGCCAGTAGTACGACAGGGACGAATGAAAAACTGTTTTTT. It is translated as CASSTTGTNEKLFF. The chain recombines TRBV19 with TRBJ1-4, with 7 bases identical to TRBD1. This CDR3 is built from 14 residues. Trimming removed 4 bases from V and 5 bases from J; junction bases left unmatched: 4. CDR1 is LNHDA, CDR2 SQIVND, per germline (reference sequence).

The chain employs TRBV27 and TRBJ2-7, with 8 bases matching TRBD2. From germline, CDR1 is MNHEY and CDR2 SMNVEV (reference sequence). V dropped 5 bases and J dropped 3; count of bases not matched to a gene: 18. The CDR3 is 18 amino acids. CDR3 protein: CASSPLGLASTQGYEQYF. The CDR3, as DNA: TGTGCCAGCAGTCCGCTAGGACTAGCATCTACGCAAGGCTACGAGCAGTACTTC.